Listed below are T cell receptor beta chains from one sample, sequenced in a study of T cell repertoires in cytomegalovirus infection. TCRdb redid the calling of the reads with MiXCR, one entry per CDR3 protein. The table shows fewer than 200,000 distinct CDR3 sequences, with over 13% occurring only once. The sequencing input was PBMCs. The receptors come from a human donor in good health (CMV status not recorded). Some clones in this sample may be carry-over from other donors' samples. Both conserved end residues are part of each CDR3. The order of the fields is J gene, clone size, D gene, V gene, CDR3 protein, CDR3 DNA. A D gene is named only where the DNA matches it firmly. Clone size is not always given. Where it is, it says once, few, many or a class for expanded clones.

>TRBJ2-1|NA|TRBD2|TRBV20-1
CSAPSGGSRNEQFF
TGCAGTGCTCCATCGGGAGGTTCTAGGAATGAGCAGTTCTTC
>TRBJ1-5|few|TRBD1|TRBV4-1
CASSRTGQGLSNQPQHF
TGCGCCAGCAGCCGCACCGGACAGGGCCTTAGCAATCAGCCCCAGCATTTT
>TRBJ2-1|many|NA|TRBV20-1
CSARARGRDLRRGEQFF
TGCAGTGCTAGAGCAAGAGGTCGCGACTTGAGGCGGGGCGAGCAGTTCTTC
>TRBJ2-1|many|TRBD2|TRBV5-1
CASSLVREAHNEQFF
TGCGCCAGCAGCTTGGTGCGGGAGGCCCACAATGAGCAGTTCTTC
>TRBJ2-3|many|TRBD2|TRBV7-2
CASSYLSSGRTDTQYF
TGTGCCAGCAGCTACCTCAGCAGCGGGAGAACAGATACGCAGTATTTT
>TRBJ2-1|many|TRBD2|TRBV19
CASSPGTSGRAAEQFF
TGTGCCAGTAGTCCAGGGACTAGCGGGAGGGCCGCTGAGCAGTTCTTC
>TRBJ2-2|many|NA|TRBV7-2
CASSLLDRYTGELFF
TGTGCCAGCAGCTTACTAGACAGATACACCGGGGAGCTGTTTTTT
>TRBJ1-6|few|NA|TRBV28
CASSEATGPTSSLHF
TGTGCCAGCAGTGAAGCGACAGGCCCGACGAGTTCCCTCCACTTT
>TRBJ1-2|NA|TRBD1|TRBV15
CATSRASFPVRPFRGTGSYGYTF
TGTGCCACCAGCAGAGCGTCCTTTCCGGTCCGTCCTTTCCGAGGGACAGGGAGCTATGGCTACACCTTC
>TRBJ1-1|few|NA|TRBV20-1
CSASLQGNTEAFF
TGCAGTGCTAGCCTACAGGGGAACACTGAAGCTTTCTTT
>TRBJ2-1|many|NA|TRBV11-2
CASSLVGTKAYNEQFF
TGTGCCAGCAGCTTAGTTGGGACAAAAGCCTACAATGAGCAGTTCTTC
>TRBJ1-5|NA|TRBD1|TRBV19
CASSMGQTREPQHF
TGTGCCAGTAGTATGGGACAGACCAGGGAGCCCCAGCATTTT
>TRBJ2-1|few|NA|TRBV6-2/TRBV6-3
CASSHPPTKWRSSYNEQFF
TGTGCCAGCAGTCACCCTCCCACCAAGTGGCGGTCCTCCTACAATGAGCAGTTCTTC
>TRBJ2-3|many|NA|TRBV7-2
CASSSNSPGTQYF
TGTGCCAGCAGCTCGAATTCCCCGGGTACGCAGTATTTT
>TRBJ2-2|NA|NA|TRBV29-1
CGAGLNGELFF
TGCGGGGCGGGGTTAAACGGGGAGCTGTTTTTT
>TRBJ1-5|NA|NA|TRBV28
CASSFPGDQPQHF
TGTGCCAGCAGTTTTCCAGGGGACCAGCCCCAGCATTTT
>TRBJ1-3|many|NA|TRBV29-1
CSVWTPGNTIYF
TGCAGCGTTTGGACTCCTGGAAACACCATATATTTT
>TRBJ1-3|NA|TRBD1|TRBV7-9
CASSTAQGPGNTIYF
TGTGCCAGCAGCACCGCACAGGGGCCAGGAAACACCATATATTTT
>TRBJ1-6|many|TRBD1|TRBV25-1
CASRDRDNSPLHF
TGTGCCAGCCGGGACAGGGACAATTCACCCCTCCACTTT
>TRBJ1-1|many|NA|TRBV7-8
CASSLSGVNTEAFF
TGTGCCAGCAGCTTATCAGGGGTGAACACTGAAGCTTTCTTT
>TRBJ2-1|many|TRBD1|TRBV6-2/TRBV6-3
CASSNYRGSYNEQFF
TGTGCCAGCAGCAACTACAGGGGCTCCTACAATGAGCAGTTCTTC
>TRBJ1-2|many|TRBD1|TRBV6-2/TRBV6-3
CASRPGTVPNYGYTF
TGTGCCAGCAGACCGGGGACAGTTCCTAACTATGGCTACACCTTC
>TRBJ1-4|many|NA|TRBV7-2
CASSLAPVGGGEKLFF
TGTGCCAGCAGCTTAGCCCCGGTTGGAGGCGGTGAAAAACTGTTTTTT
>TRBJ2-7|many|NA|TRBV12-3/TRBV12-4
CASSRTAYEQYF
TGTGCCAGCAGTCGTACAGCCTACGAGCAGTACTTC
>TRBJ2-6|many|TRBD1|TRBV7-3
CASSPWTGNPSGANVLTF
TGTGCCAGCAGCCCCTGGACAGGGAATCCCTCTGGGGCCAACGTCCTGACTTTC
>TRBJ2-2|many|NA|TRBV4-3
CASSQNDRDGGELFF
TGCGCCAGCAGCCAAAACGACCGGGACGGCGGGGAGCTGTTTTTT
>TRBJ1-1|many|TRBD1|TRBV7-2
CASSRTGLNTEAFF
TGTGCCAGCAGCCGGACAGGTTTGAACACTGAAGCTTTCTTT
>TRBJ1-1|many|TRBD1|TRBV7-2
CASSPRQGGNTEAFF
TGTGCCAGCAGCCCTCGACAGGGGGGAAACACTGAAGCTTTCTTT
>TRBJ1-4|many|NA|TRBV6-1
CASIRAGYGEKLFF
TGTGCCAGCATTAGGGCAGGCTACGGAGAAAAACTGTTTTTT
>TRBJ2-5|many|NA|TRBV12-3/TRBV12-4
CASSRAGAILF
TGTGCCAGCAGTCGTGCGGGGGCGATACTGTTC
>TRBJ2-4|NA|TRBD1|TRBV27
CASMTGLAKNIQYF
TGTGCCAGTATGACAGGGCTAGCCAAAAACATTCAGTACTTC
>TRBJ2-1|many|TRBD2|TRBV5-6
CASSPKLAGGTYEQFF
TGTGCCAGCAGCCCGAAACTAGCGGGAGGTACCTATGAGCAGTTCTTC
>TRBJ1-1|once|NA|TRBV20-1
CSARDAGGRTEAFF
TGCAGTGCTAGAGATGCGGGGGGAAGGACTGAAGCTTTCTTT
>TRBJ2-7|NA|TRBD2|TRBV28
CASRLAGIYEQYF
TGTGCCAGCAGACTAGCGGGGATCTACGAGCAGTACTTC
>TRBJ1-2|NA|NA|TRBV7-9
CASSLGQADGYTF
TGTGCCAGCAGCTTAGGACAGGCCGATGGCTACACCTTC
>TRBJ2-1|few|TRBD2|TRBV19
CASSMGTSGSTANEQFF
TGTGCCAGTAGTATGGGGACTAGCGGGAGTACCGCTAATGAGCAGTTCTTC
>TRBJ2-7|many|NA|TRBV7-9
CASSLGGLSYEQYF
TGTGCCAGCAGCTTAGGTGGCTTATCCTACGAGCAGTACTTC
>TRBJ2-5|few|TRBD1|TRBV29-1
CSVIPGQGRETQYF
TGCAGCGTGATTCCGGGACAGGGGAGAGAGACCCAGTACTTC
>TRBJ2-7|NA|NA|TRBV28
CASRGGRNEQYF
TGTGCCAGCAGAGGGGGTCGCAACGAGCAGTACTTC
>TRBJ2-7|few|TRBD1|TRBV6-2/TRBV6-3
CASSLPRQGLSYEQYF
TGTGCCAGCAGTTTACCGAGACAGGGTCTCTCCTACGAGCAGTACTTC
>TRBJ2-7|many|TRBD1|TRBV14
CASSHPRTGSYEQYF
TGTGCCAGCAGCCATCCAAGGACAGGGTCCTACGAGCAGTACTTC
>TRBJ1-2|many|NA|TRBV7-2
CASSLGFGRSSTF
TGTGCCAGCAGCTTAGGTTTCGGACGGTCTTCCACCTTC
>TRBJ2-5|few|NA|TRBV5-1
CASSLDLGGETQYF
TGCGCCAGCAGCTTGGATCTAGGGGGAGAGACCCAGTACTTC
>TRBJ2-7|many|TRBD1|TRBV7-2
CASSPRTGYFYEQYF
TGTGCCAGCAGCCCACGGACAGGGTACTTCTACGAGCAGTACTTC
>TRBJ2-3|many|NA|TRBV27
CASSFLPPAQYF
TGTGCCAGCAGTTTCCTTCCCCCCGCGCAGTATTTT
>TRBJ1-6|NA|NA|TRBV10-2
CASSESGRVRSPLHF
TGCGCCAGCAGTGAGTCGGGAAGGGTACGCTCACCCCTCCACTTT
>TRBJ2-1|few|NA|TRBV27
CATKTGSYNEQFF
TGTGCCACCAAGACAGGATCCTACAATGAGCAGTTCTTC
>TRBJ2-1|few|TRBD1|TRBV20-1
CSARADREAEQFF
TGCAGTGCTAGAGCGGACAGGGAGGCTGAGCAGTTCTTC
>TRBJ2-1|once|NA|TRBV7-2
CASTIAESSYNEQFF
TGTGCCAGCACGATAGCGGAAAGCTCCTACAATGAGCAGTTCTTC
>TRBJ1-1|many|NA|TRBV12-3/TRBV12-4
CASSPRQFRGTEAFF
TGTGCCAGCAGTCCTCGACAGTTCAGGGGCACTGAAGCTTTCTTT
>TRBJ2-3|many|NA|TRBV7-2
CASSLGAGVGPTDTQYF
TGTGCCAGCAGCTTAGGGGCAGGGGTGGGACCCACAGATACGCAGTATTTT
>TRBJ1-1|few|TRBD1|TRBV19
CASRADRGETEAFF
TGTGCCAGTAGGGCGGACAGGGGGGAGACTGAAGCTTTCTTT